Listed below are T cell receptor beta chains from one sample, sequenced in a study of shared clonotypes between healthy human individuals. Generated by immunoSEQ multiplex PCR, the TCRdb table keeps only in-frame clones and is missing some. The profile shows around 2.5 million clones, over 85% of them singletons. The specimen sequenced was naive CD4+ T cells from PBMCs. The source is a man aged 18 to 29 in good health. Some clones in this sample may be carry-over from other donors' samples. Both conserved end residues are part of each CDR3. The order of the fields is D gene, clone size, J gene, V gene, CDR3 protein, CDR3 DNA. D genes are given only for firm matches. Rows give clone size only sometimes, using once, few, many, or a class for an expanded clone.

>TRBD2|once|TRBJ2-5|TRBV5-1
CASSRVGRESRETQYF
TGCGCCAGCAGCCGAGTGGGGCGGGAGTCGCGGGAGACCCAGTACTTC
>-|-|TRBJ2-7|TRBV6-5
CASSYSRGPYYEQYF
TGTGCCAGCAGTTACTCGAGGGGACCCTACTACGAGCAGTACTTC
>-|once|TRBJ1-3|TRBV15
CATSESRGGNTIYF
TGTGCCACCAGCGAGAGTCGTGGCGGAAACACCATATATTTT
>-|-|TRBJ2-7|TRBV6-6
CASQERVGTYEQYF
TGTGCCAGCCAGGAGCGGGTCGGCACCTACGAGCAGTACTTC
>-|-|TRBJ1-5|TRBV4-2
CASSQEGMGQPQHF
TGTGCCAGCAGCCAAGAAGGGATGGGCCAGCCCCAGCATTTT
>TRBD2|-|TRBJ2-7|TRBV6-5
CASSFDGTMSSYEQYF
TGTGCCAGCAGTTTTGACGGGACTATGAGCTCCTACGAGCAGTACTTC
>TRBD1|-|TRBJ2-1|TRBV10-3
CAIGGQGSYNEQFF
TGTGCCATCGGGGGACAGGGGTCGTACAATGAGCAGTTCTTC
>TRBD1|-|TRBJ1-3|TRBV6-1
CASRDDRDFGNTIYF
TGTGCCAGCAGAGACGACAGGGACTTTGGAAACACCATATATTTT
>-|-|TRBJ2-3|TRBV7-2
CASSFNRITDTQYF
TGTGCCAGCAGCTTCAACAGAATCACAGATACGCAGTATTTT
>-|-|TRBJ2-1|TRBV5-1
CASSFRPESSYNEQFF
TGCGCCAGCAGCTTCCGGCCAGAGAGCTCCTACAATGAGCAGTTCTTC
>-|-|TRBJ1-2|TRBV11-2
CASSLGGLINYGYTF
TGTGCCAGCAGCTTAGGAGGGCTGATTAACTATGGCTACACCTTC
>-|-|TRBJ1-2|TRBV5-6
CASSLRGLAGYTF
TGTGCCAGCAGCTTGAGGGGGTTAGCTGGCTACACCTTC
>TRBD2|-|TRBJ2-4|TRBV5-4
CASSRLAGGENIQYF
TGTGCCAGCAGCCGCCTAGCGGGGGGGGAAAACATTCAGTACTTC
>-|-|TRBJ2-1|TRBV15
CATSREYRSYNEQFF
TGTGCCACCAGCAGAGAGTACCGCTCCTACAATGAGCAGTTCTTC
>TRBD1|-|TRBJ1-2|TRBV5-1
CASSLGQGSGYGYTF
TGCGCCAGCAGCTTGGGACAGGGTAGTGGCTATGGCTACACCTTC
>TRBD1|-|TRBJ2-7|TRBV6-6
CASSKGSGGFSEQYF
TGTGCCAGCAGCAAGGGCTCAGGGGGCTTTTCGGAGCAGTACTTC
>-|-|TRBJ2-7|TRBV20-1
CSAYGVGEQYF
TGCAGTGCTTATGGAGTGGGGGAGCAGTACTTC
>-|-|TRBJ2-3|TRBV6-4
CASSLSTDTQYF
TGTGCCAGCAGTCTTAGCACAGATACGCAGTATTTT
>-|-|TRBJ2-6|TRBV28
CASTSPGVGANVLTF
TGTGCCAGCACCTCACCCGGCGTCGGGGCCAACGTCCTGACTTTC
>-|-|TRBJ1-1|TRBV27
CASSLRGYVYTEAFF
TGTGCCAGCAGTTTACGGGGGTACGTGTACACTGAAGCTTTCTTT
>TRBD1|-|TRBJ2-7|TRBV7-8
CASSSTPRSGQGRFGYEQYF
TGTGCCAGCAGCTCTACCCCCCGGAGCGGACAGGGACGCTTTGGCTACGAGCAGTACTTC
>-|-|TRBJ2-1|TRBV5-1
CASSLGGESSYNEQFF
TGCGCCAGCAGCTTGGGGGGCGAGAGCTCCTACAATGAGCAGTTCTTC
>TRBD1|-|TRBJ1-2|TRBV9
CASSDRGNGGYTF
TGTGCCAGCAGCGACAGGGGAAATGGTGGCTACACCTTC
>-|-|TRBJ2-5|TRBV6-5
CASGLWGWAEETQYF
TGTGCCAGCGGCCTTTGGGGGTGGGCTGAGGAGACCCAGTACTTC
>TRBD2|few|TRBJ2-6|TRBV19
CASSTGTSGRADGANVLTF
TGTGCCAGTAGTACTGGGACTAGCGGGAGGGCCGATGGGGCCAACGTCCTGACTTTC
>-|-|TRBJ2-1|TRBV19
CASSMAREFEQFF
TGTGCCAGTAGTATGGCCCGGGAGTTTGAGCAGTTCTTC
>-|-|TRBJ1-1|TRBV7-2
CASSIQGVEAFF
TGTGCCAGCAGCATACAGGGCGTTGAAGCTTTCTTT
>-|-|TRBJ1-4|TRBV7-9
CASSTRSEKLFF
TGTGCCAGCAGCACCCGCTCTGAAAAACTGTTTTTT
>-|-|TRBJ2-6|TRBV5-5
CASSSPSPGANVLTF
TGTGCCAGCAGCTCCCCTTCTCCTGGGGCCAACGTCCTGACTTTC
>TRBD1|-|TRBJ2-7|TRBV7-3
CASSASGTESQYF
TGTGCCAGCAGCGCCTCCGGGACAGAGAGTCAGTACTTC
>-|-|TRBJ2-3|TRBV9
CASSTQDSSTDTQYF
TGTGCCAGCAGCACCCAGGACAGCTCTACGGATACGCAGTATTTT
>-|-|TRBJ2-1|TRBV7-8
CASSFLLAVGNEQFF
TGTGCCAGCAGCTTTCTACTAGCAGTTGGCAATGAGCAGTTCTTC
>-|-|TRBJ1-1|TRBV28
CASSLWLSMNTEAFF
TGTGCCAGCAGTTTATGGCTCAGCATGAACACTGAAGCTTTCTTT
>TRBD1|-|TRBJ2-7|TRBV28
CASSLWTGSSYEQYF
TGTGCCAGCAGTTTATGGACAGGGAGCTCCTACGAGCAGTACTTC
>-|-|TRBJ1-1|TRBV7-3
CASSLLGVTEAFF
TGTGCCAGCAGCTTATTAGGGGTCACTGAAGCTTTCTTT
>-|-|TRBJ2-2|TRBV5-1
CASSLGTTGELFF
TGCGCCAGCAGCTTGGGGACAACCGGGGAGCTGTTTTTT
>-|-|TRBJ2-4|TRBV11-2
CASSFTLGGLDIQYF
TGTGCCAGCAGCTTCACCCTCGGGGGTCTGGACATTCAGTACTTC
>-|-|TRBJ1-2|TRBV28
CASSPVSGVRNYGYTF
TGTGCCAGCAGTCCGGTATCGGGGGTGAGGAACTATGGCTACACCTTC
>TRBD2|-|TRBJ2-1|TRBV4-1
CASSQDPGGSGTPRFF
TGCGCCAGCAGCCAAGATCCCGGGGGTAGCGGGACCCCGCGGTTCTTC
>-|-|TRBJ1-1|TRBV27
CASSLNSLNTEAFF
TGTGCCAGCAGTTTGAACTCTCTGAACACTGAAGCTTTCTTT
>TRBD2|-|TRBJ2-6|TRBV14
CASSRTSGSYSGANVLTF
TGTGCCAGCAGCCGCACTAGCGGGAGCTACTCTGGGGCCAACGTCCTGACTTTC
>-|-|TRBJ2-1|TRBV9
CASSPREQEKYNEQFF
TGTGCCAGCAGCCCCCGGGAACAAGAGAAATACAATGAGCAGTTCTTC
>-|-|TRBJ2-6|TRBV7-2
CASSFRVVGANVLTF
TGTGCCAGCAGCTTTCGTGTGGTAGGGGCCAACGTCCTGACTTTC